This paragraph reports one T cell receptor (beta chain). The antigen it recognizes is unknown. Qualities for individual bases were not recorded, and no much larger clone is one base off. This sample stems from a study of blood T cell repertoires in COVID-19 (dated by TCRdb to the early 2020s). For context, the study as a whole: Samples covering the acute and convalescent phases of COVID-19 were provided by collaborators in the United States, Italy and Spain. Nearly every sample came with metadata listing a de-identified subject ID, COVID-19 status, age in years and sex. Samples were obtained from the ongoing ImmuneRACE study (first 160 participants) and from about 1,300 subjects provided by 6 global collaborators. Where available, HLA class I and class II types were obtained from metadata supplied by the sample provider rather than from assay-based typing. The material from the prospective study consisted of cDNA or gDNA derived from T cells, B-cell-depleted T cells, or PBMCs. The repertoires were released in a freely available public database meant as a resource for research on the immune response to SARS-CoV-2. The dataset comprised deeply sampled blood TCRbeta repertoires from subjects exposed to, actively infected with, or recovered from COVID-19. Broad study findings and their caveats: The amount of clinical and demographic metadata varied by source and participant and was provided uncurated.

The immunoSEQ Assay, a bias-controlled multiplex PCR, was used to amplify TCRbeta CDR3 regions from genomic DNA. The paper's processing steps were these. Nucleated cell counts per sample were estimated from amplification of reference gene primers within the assay. Sequence reads were collapsed and filtered to measure the absolute abundance of every unique TCRbeta CDR3 rearrangement. For each sample, productive Simpson clonality was calculated as the square root of Simpson's diversity index across productive rearrangements. TCRdb holds this immuneACCESS table with in-frame rearrangements only. Some clones are missing; in checked studies, unresolved V genes explain under half, and the rest has no known cause. D and trimming come from the DNA, and the V and J calls and clone size come from that table. The sample profile shows 130,000 or so clones; about 74% of them were found once. The ten largest clones capture roughly 8.6% of the sample.

The collaborating institutions used their own protocols to collect whole blood in K2EDTA tubes. Collaborator samples were shipped for TCRbeta analysis as frozen whole blood, isolated PBMCs, or DNA extracted from either sample type. Inclusive of the bounding cysteine and phenylalanine, the CDR3 is 14 residues long. Just CDR3 DNA is preserved here, 42 bases in frame from base 1. Trimming costs V 6 bases and J 13 bases, and their ends lie 19 bases apart. CDR1 and CDR2 are drawn from the germline V gene: MNHEY, SVGAGI. The chain joins TRBV6-5 to TRBJ1-6, with the D segment identity uncertain. The sequencing input was peripheral blood. The receptor was derived from a human donor in a cohort sampled during active COVID-19. The base sequence is TGTGCCAGCAGAGCAGTGCCCGACGGAGGCCCCCTCCACTTT. The translation is CASRAVPDGGPLHF.